This T cell receptor (beta chain) was recovered during a study of post-analysis software for immune sequencing data. Study-level findings and limits: A handful of TRBV segments were significantly more frequent in patients than in controls. TRBV5-6, TRBV5-1 and TRBV20-1 were among these segments.

Libraries were made from TCR beta cDNA, and they carried unique molecular identifiers. TCRdb used MiXCR to reprocess the PCR reads, holding one entry per CDR3 protein. The sample comprises around 400,000 distinct CDR3 sequences, less than 40% of which are singletons, and approximately 7.7% rests with the top ten. Germline CDR1 and CDR2: KGHDR and SFDVKD. The CDR3 runs 15 residues. Germline trimming cut 3 bases from V and 3 bases from J; bases unmatched to any gene: 4. Of note for this clonotype: Its target is not known.

Specimen: blood. This sequence was found in a girl aged 2 to 10 with multiple sclerosis. This sequence joins TRBV24-1 and TRBJ2-3; 8 bases match TRBD1. Written as DNA, the CDR3 is TGTGCCACCAGTGATGTCAGGGGGCGTACAGATACGCAGTATTTT. This sequence encodes CATSDVRGRTDTQYF.